Following are 22 T cell receptor beta chains from one sample sequenced in a study of Ad26.COV2.S vaccination and SARS-CoV-2 variants. Treatment specified: some 20 received Ad26.COV2.S at low or high dose, single or two shots; 5 received placebo; per-sample allocation not given. After the first vaccine or placebo injection, samples were drawn on day 63. Libraries were prepared by immunoSEQ multiplex PCR; TCRdb keeps only in-frame clonotypes and omits some of them. The sample contains 400,000 to 450,000 clones, 75% to 95% of which appear only once. The specimen was peripheral blood, collected in a trial of Ad26.COV2.S vaccine versus placebo. These receptors all come from a person aged 18 to 59 who received the Ad26.COV2.S COVID-19 vaccine or a placebo.

Note on this clone: Other DNA sequences in this sample translate to the same CDR3. This chain uses TRBV5-1 with TRBJ1-2; D remains unclear. Trimming removed 0 bases at V and 2 bases at J, with 8 bases between. There are 14 residues in the CDR3. CDR1 and CDR2 (germline): SGHRS, YFSETQ. The CDR3 reads CASSLGTANYGYTF. The CDR3 nucleotides read TGCGCCAGCAGCTTGGGTACAGCAAACTATGGCTACACCTTC.

V and J are TRBV6-5 and TRBJ2-2, with D possibly being TRBD2 (6 bases). The CDR3 extends over 14 amino acids. The germline V gene has CDR1 MNHEY and CDR2 SVGAGI. V dropped 4 bases and J dropped 3 bases, with 9 bases sitting between them. The CDR3 sequence: CASSFRLDTGELFF. For the CDR3, the DNA is TGTGCCAGCAGTTTCCGACTAGACACCGGGGAGCTGTTTTTT.

The gene calls are TRBV5-1 and TRBJ2-7, with D hard to call. V was pared by 0 bases and J by 2 bases, with 9 bases between. Germline V gene lookup returns CDR1 SGHRS and CDR2 YFSETQ. The CDR3 contains 14 residues. CDR3 in DNA: TGCGCCAGCAGCTTGGTGGGCAGGACCTACGAGCAGTACTTC. This codes for CASSLVGRTYEQYF.

This clone has only a few counts. The chain joins TRBV25-1 to TRBJ1-1, with 9 positions matching TRBD1. J lost 7 bases, V lost 3 bases, and 9 bases had no gene match. CDR3 length equals 15 residues. Germline V lookup: CDR1 MGHDK, CDR2 SYGVNS. The CDR3 loop is CASSENTGGGGEAFF. CDR3 nucleotide sequence: TGTGCCAGCAGTGAGAACACAGGGGGCGGAGGTGAAGCTTTCTTT.

The chain has TRBV29-1 and TRBJ2-7; TRBD1 matches at 9 bases. The CDR3 is 12 amino acids. Germline V gene data show CDR1 as SQVTM and CDR2 as ANQGSEA. Trimming at V came to 5 bases and at J to 3 bases, leaving 2 bases not matched to a gene. The CDR3 sequence: CSVRQGVYEQYF. The CDR3 DNA reads TGCAGCGTTAGACAGGGGGTCTACGAGCAGTACTTC.

The chain is built from TRBV24-1 and TRBJ2-4; possible D gene TRBD2, 6 bases. Between the trimmed V and J ends, which lost 4 bases and 0 bases, there was a span of 6 bases. CDR3 length equals 14 residues. Looked up from germline, CDR1 is KGHDR and CDR2 is SFDVKD. CDR3 protein: CATSEAGAKNIQYF. In nucleotides, the CDR3 is TGTGCCACCAGTGAAGCGGGAGCCAAAAACATTCAGTACTTC.

This chain connects TRBV7-9 to TRBJ1-4; the match to TRBD1 covers 7 bases. CDR1 and CDR2 from the germline V gene are SEHNR and FQNEAQ (reference sequence). V lost 5 bases, J lost 8 bases, and 8 bases stayed unmatched. The CDR3 is 14 amino acids. CDR3 sequence reads: CASSNTGAAEKLFF. CDR3 in DNA: TGTGCCAGCAGCAACACAGGGGCCGCCGAAAAACTGTTTTTT.

CDR3 coding DNA: TGTGCCAGCAGTGCAGATCCAGGGATGGGGTTGGACGAGCAGTACTTC. Its protein is CASSADPGMGLDEQYF. V is TRBV2 and J is TRBJ2-7; weak D call: TRBD1 (5 bases). The V and J ends lost 4 bases and 5 bases respectively, with 21 bases between them. This CDR3 is 16 amino acids long. Germline loops: CDR1 SNHLY, CDR2 FYNNEI.

On this clone itself: Other DNA sequences from this sample encode an identical CDR3 as well. This chain links TRBV7-9 with TRBJ1-1; no definite D call. The CDR3 is 14 amino acids. Germline lookup yields CDR1 SEHNR and CDR2 FQNEAQ (reference sequence). Trimming removed 1 base from V and 0 bases from J, with 6 bases in between. This CDR3 reads CASSLEVLNTEAFF. The CDR3 DNA reads TGTGCCAGCAGCTTAGAGGTTTTGAACACTGAAGCTTTCTTT.

V usage is TRBV7-2 and J usage is TRBJ2-3; 8 bases align to TRBD2. Trimming cost V 5 bases and J 5 bases; bases outside gene matches: 18. The length of the CDR3 is 18 residues. The V gene's germline CDR1 is SGHTA and CDR2 FQGNSA. For the CDR3, the DNA is TGTGCCAGCAGCATATCGGGTAGCGGGACGGGACGGGGAGATACGCAGTATTTT. Its translation is CASSISGSGTGRGDTQYF.

This rearrangement joins TRBV7-6 to TRBJ2-1, with D unclear. Germline V gene data show CDR1 as SGHVS and CDR2 as FNYEAQ. The CDR3 has 12 residues. Trimming shortened V by 4 bases and J by 7 bases, and 8 bases separated the two germline ends. DNA of the CDR3: TGTGCCAGCAGCTCGACCCTAAATGAGCAGTTCTTC. This translates into CASSSTLNEQFF.

V is TRBV2 and J is TRBJ2-3; D is perhaps TRBD1 (5 bases). Germline loops: CDR1 SNHLY, CDR2 FYNNEI. There are 15 residues in the CDR3. Trimming took off 6 bases at V and 6 bases at J, with 19 bases between the two ends. CDR3 bases: TGTGCCAGCAGCAAAGACCCAGGGATAGGGGATACGCAGTATTTT. This codes for CASSKDPGIGDTQYF. Supplemented by reference TRBV2 and TRBJ2-3, the full variable domain reads EPEVTQTPSHQVTQMGQEVILRCVPISNHLYFYWYRQILGQKVEFLVSFYNNEISEKSEIFDDQFSVERPDGSNFTLKIRSTKLEDSAMYFCASSKDPGIGDTQYFGPGTRLTVL.

The genes are TRBV24-1 and TRBJ2-2; TRBD1 matches 7 bases. Germline V gives CDR1 KGHDR, CDR2 SFDVKD. J gave up 3 bases and V 4 bases, and 7 bases lay outside the gene matches. CDR3 length equals 16 residues. CDR3 bases: TGTGCCACCAGTGACACCGTTAGGGGGCACACCGGGGAGCTGTTTTTT. It translates to CATSDTVRGHTGELFF.

This rearrangement joins TRBV6-5 to TRBJ1-6; the D is unclear. CDR1 is MNHEY, CDR2 SVGAGI, per germline. Trimming took 7 bases from V and 5 from J, leaving 9 bases between them. The CDR3 spans 13 residues. As DNA, the CDR3 is TGTGCCAGCACCGGCAGTAATAATTCACCCCTCCACTTT. It specifies CASTGSNNSPLHF.

This chain links TRBV11-2 with TRBJ2-1; D perhaps matches TRBD2 (6 bases). The CDR3 length is 14 residues. Trimming took 2 bases from V and 6 from J, leaving 11 bases between them. Germline V gene lookup returns CDR1 SGHAT and CDR2 FQNNGV. The CDR3 nucleotides are TGTGCCAGCAGCTTAACCGGGACTCTCAATGAGCAGTTCTTC. This encodes CASSLTGTLNEQFF. The full variable domain, in which reference TRBV11-2 and TRBJ2-1 provide the parts outside the CDR3, is EAGVAQSPRYKIIEKRQSVAFWCNPISGHATLYWYQQILGQGPKLLIQFQNNGVVDDSQLPKDRFSAERLKGVDSTLKIQPAKLEDSAVYLCASSLTGTLNEQFFGPGTRLTVL.

This clone appeared once. J is TRBJ1-2 and V is TRBV7-9; 8 positions agree with TRBD1. Losses at the gene ends were 5 bases for V and 4 bases for J; bases not matched to a gene: 12. Per the germline V gene, CDR1 is SEHNR and CDR2 is FQNEAQ (reference sequence). This CDR3 region has 16 residues. CDR3 sequence (DNA): TGTGCCAGCAGCCAACGAGGGGACAGGAGTTTCTATGGCTACACCTTC. It specifies CASSQRGDRSFYGYTF.

The chain links TRBV6-6 to TRBJ1-2; TRBD1 aligns across 11 bases. Germline CDR1 MNHNY, CDR2 SVGAGI (reference sequence). The CDR3 loop spans 14 amino acids. Trimming cost V 6 bases and J 5 bases; bases outside gene matches: 5. For the CDR3, the DNA is TGTGCCAGCAGACCAGGACAGGGGGCGTATGGCTACACCTTC. Translated, it gives CASRPGQGAYGYTF.

J is TRBJ1-2 and V is TRBV30, with 7 bases that match TRBD1. The CDR3 length is 12 residues. Germline assignment: CDR1 GTSNPN and CDR2 SVGIG (reference sequence). V dropped 2 bases and J dropped 7; count of bases not matched to a gene: 4. CDR3 residues: CAWSLTGFGYTF. CDR3 nucleotide sequence: TGTGCCTGGAGTTTGACAGGGTTTGGCTACACCTTC.

This chain links TRBV11-2 with TRBJ2-3, with D possibly matching TRBD1 (5 bases). Looked up from germline, CDR1 is SGHAT and CDR2 is FQNNGV. There are 15 residues in the CDR3. Trimming left V 5 bases short and J 2 bases short, with 14 bases between. The CDR3 DNA is TGTGCCAGCAGCCTGCGTGGGGCCTTCACAGATACGCAGTATTTT. Its protein is CASSLRGAFTDTQYF.

The chain recombines TRBV2 with TRBJ2-7, with TRBD1 identical over 8 bases. This CDR3 is 15 amino acids long. Germline CDR1 SNHLY, CDR2 FYNNEI. The V segment lost 1 base and the J segment 2 bases; nucleotides outside the gene matches: 4. Written as DNA, the CDR3 is TGTGCCAGCAGTGAAGGACAGGGGTTTACCTACGAGCAGTACTTC. This translates into CASSEGQGFTYEQYF.

With respect to this clone: Other DNA sequences in this specimen translate into the identical CDR3. The rearrangement joins TRBV9 to TRBJ2-2; D is perhaps TRBD1 or TRBD2 (6 bases each). CDR3 length: 15 residues. Trimming took 0 bases from V and 5 from J, leaving 11 bases between them. Germline assignment: CDR1 SGDLS and CDR2 YYNGEE. CDR3 in amino acids: CASSVVGGPTGELFF. CDR3 nucleotide sequence: TGTGCCAGCAGCGTAGTAGGGGGGCCAACCGGGGAGCTGTTTTTT.

V gene TRBV18 combines with J gene TRBJ2-1, with 16 bases lining up with TRBD2. Trimming took 0 bases from V and 4 from J; bases not matched to a gene: 6. CDR3 length equals 19 residues. Germline values: CDR1 KGHSH, CDR2 LQKENI. This chain's CDR3 is CASSPPQGLAGGRYNEQFF. The CDR3 nucleotides are TGTGCCAGCTCACCACCCCAGGGACTAGCGGGAGGGCGGTACAATGAGCAGTTCTTC.